The sample holds a few counts of the clone carrying this T cell receptor (beta chain). Its specificity is not known. As every portion of the isolated RNA was reverse transcribed, the sequencing read expressed TCRB transcripts. Clones were read by immunoSEQ multiplex PCR, and TCRdb kept only the in-frame ones, dropping some. The table lists 240,000 or so clones, 11% to 15% of them singletons. This sample is drawn from a study of beta chain features in type 1 diabetes. Study results and caveats: People with Type 1 diabetes carried modestly yet significantly shorter TCRB CDR3s in all four CD4+ subsets.

The CDR3 length is 14 residues. CDR1 SGHNT and CDR2 YYREEE come from the germline V gene (reference sequence). The chain couples TRBV5-4 to TRBJ2-5; tentatively, D is TRBD2 (6 bases). The J call may be wrong; the DNA end is better matched by TRBJ2-7. The sequenced sample consisted of naive CD4+ T cells from blood. This clonotype originated in a man aged 25-45 years with type 1 diabetes. DNA of the CDR3: TGTGCCAGCAGCTTGGCGGGAGAGTCCTACGAGCAGTACTTC. Translating gives CASSLAGESYEQYF.